The 32 T cell receptor beta chains below were found in one sample sequenced in a study of blood T cells in healthy people across ages. Then a second PCR, running about 7 to 11 cycles, was carried out with a sample-barcoded 5' primer and a J-beta primer mix. Via MiXCR, TCRdb re-called the 5' RACE reads, giving one row per CDR3 protein. The sample holds some 1,800,000 distinct CDR3 sequences; roughly two fifths are singletons and the top ten take 20% to 25%. The sequencing input was blood. The receptor set was obtained from a human donor in good health.

This chain uses TRBV5-1 with TRBJ2-3, with 8 bases lining up with TRBD2. Unmatched junction bases numbered 5, after V lost 3 bases and J lost 5 bases. CDR1 SGHRS and CDR2 YFSETQ come from the germline V gene. The CDR3 length is 14 residues. The CDR3 sequence is CASSWTSSQDTQYF. CDR3 nucleotide sequence: TGCGCCAGCAGCTGGACTAGCTCTCAAGATACGCAGTATTTT.

This clonotype was counted between two and nine times. The DNA of the CDR3 is TGCGCCAGCAGCCCCCTTCGACAGGCCCCCACAGATACGCAGTATTTT. Protein sequence: CASSPLRQAPTDTQYF. The genes are TRBV4-1 and TRBJ2-3; the D gene is possibly TRBD1 (6 bases). Trimming stripped 4 bases from V and 2 bases from J, with 16 bases between. The CDR3 runs 16 residues. CDR1 is MGHRA, CDR2 YSYEKL, per germline.

V gene TRBV4-3 combines with J gene TRBJ2-3, with D tentatively TRBD2 (5 bases). The CDR3 loop spans 15 amino acids. Germline V CDR1 and CDR2: LGHNA, YSLEER. V shed 6 bases and J shed 4 bases, with 17 bases lying between them. CDR3 protein: CASRVGLMRPDTQYF. CDR3 nucleotide sequence: TGCGCCAGCAGGGTCGGACTCATGCGCCCAGATACGCAGTATTTT.

The rearrangement uses TRBV9 and TRBJ2-1; 7 bases align to TRBD2. The CDR3 is made up of 16 amino acids. Germline values: CDR1 SGDLS, CDR2 YYNGEE. V shed 3 bases, J shed 8 bases, and the junction held 14 bases outside the gene matches. CDR3 sequence: CASSAGEGRTVDEQFF. The CDR3 DNA reads as TGTGCCAGCAGCGCCGGGGAGGGGCGAACCGTGGATGAGCAGTTCTTC. The variable domain in full, with the rest retrieved from reference TRBV9 and TRBJ2-1, is DSGVTQTPKHLITATGQRVTLRCSPRSGDLSVYWYQQSLDQGLQFLIQYYNGEERAKGNILERFSAQQFPDLHSELNLSSLELGDSALYFCASSAGEGRTVDEQFFGPGTRLTVL.

V gene TRBV10-3 combines with J gene TRBJ2-7; 8 positions agree with TRBD2. Trimming cost V 6 bases and J 0 bases; bases outside gene matches: 10. In germline, CDR1 is ENHRY, CDR2 SYGVKD. The CDR3 covers 16 residues. In DNA, the CDR3 is TGTGCCATCAGGGGTCGGGGGGGTCAGAGCTCCTACGAGCAGTACTTC. This translates into CAIRGRGGQSSYEQYF.

This clonotype appeared a few times. The chain's CDR3 is CASSPNQGDTDTQYF. The CDR3 bases are TGCGCCAGCAGCCCGAACCAAGGCGACACAGATACGCAGTATTTT. The V gene is TRBV4-3, the J gene TRBJ2-3; no definite D call. The length of the CDR3 is 15 residues. The ends were cut back, 4 bases at V and 2 bases at J, with 13 bases in the middle. Germline CDR1 LGHNA, CDR2 YSLEER.

V gene TRBV20-1 combines with J gene TRBJ2-1; TRBD1 might be the D (7 bases). Trimming removed 6 bases from V and 9 bases from J, with 21 bases in between. The CDR3 has 14 residues. In germline, CDR1 is DFQATT, CDR2 SNEGSKA (reference sequence). Here the CDR3 reads CSAGGGTANTEQFF. The CDR3 DNA is TGCAGTGCCGGAGGCGGGACAGCTAACACTGAGCAGTTCTTC.

This clonotype was detected a few times. This chain uses TRBV6-4 with TRBJ1-1; D is uncertain. V was shortened by 8 bases and J by 5 bases, with 15 bases between the two germline ends. Germline V gene lookup returns CDR1 MRHNA and CDR2 SNTAGT. The CDR3 is made up of 13 amino acids. The CDR3: CASSAALGTEAFF. The CDR3 DNA is TGTGCCAGCTCTGCGGCCCTCGGGACTGAAGCTTTCTTT.

The chain links TRBV28 to TRBJ1-1; D is perhaps TRBD1 (5 bases). V lost 3 bases, J lost 11 bases, and 22 bases lay in between. Germline V lookup: CDR1 MDHEN, CDR2 SYDVKM. This CDR3 comprises 15 residues. The CDR3 here is CASSLSIVRGLGAFF. CDR3 DNA sequence: TGTGCCAGCAGTTTGAGTATAGTCCGGGGGTTGGGTGCTTTCTTT.

The rearrangement joins TRBV3-1 to TRBJ1-2; 9 bases are a match to TRBD1. The junction had 6 bases not matched to a gene; V was cut back by 3 bases and J by 7 bases. The CDR3 has 14 amino acids. The germline gives CDR1 LGHDT, CDR2 YNNKEL (reference sequence). CDR3: CASSHPGTGSGYTF. In DNA, the CDR3 is TGTGCCAGCAGCCACCCAGGGACAGGGTCTGGCTACACCTTC.

The chain is built from TRBV15 and TRBJ2-2; the D is unclear. The CDR3 contains 14 residues. Trimming pared 6 bases from V and 3 bases from J, leaving 11 bases between. Germline V CDR1 and CDR2: LNHNV, YYDKDF (reference sequence). DNA of the CDR3: TGTGCCACCAGAACCGGGCCCCACACCGGGGAGCTGTTTTTT. It yields the protein CATRTGPHTGELFF. Full variable domain (missing parts from reference TRBV15 and TRBJ2-2): DAMVIQNPRYQVTQFGKPVTLSCSQTLNHNVMYWYQQKSSQAPKLLFHYYDKDFNNEADTPDNFQSRRPNTSFCFLDIRSPGLGDTAMYLCATRTGPHTGELFFGEGSRLTVL.

The chain has TRBV6-6 and TRBJ1-2, with D uncertain. V lost 4 bases and J lost 8, with 14 bases in between. The CDR3 length is 13 residues. The germline V gene encodes CDR1 MNHNY and CDR2 SVGAGI (reference sequence). In DNA form, the CDR3 reads TGTGCCAGCAGTTTGCTAGTCTCGCGCGGCTACACCTTC. Residues: CASSLLVSRGYTF.

This chain joins TRBV20-1 and TRBJ1-2; a weak D match, TRBD1 (5 bases). CDR1 and CDR2 (germline): DFQATT, SNEGSKA (reference sequence). Trimming shortened V by 0 bases and J by 8 bases, and 16 bases separated the two germline ends. The CDR3 covers 14 residues. This CDR3 reads CSARDTRGRRGYTF. CDR3 coding DNA: TGCAGTGCTAGAGATACGAGGGGCCGCAGGGGCTACACCTTC.

This clonotype was seen many times. The V call is TRBV9, the J call TRBJ2-7; TRBD2 is a possible D gene (7 bases). The V gene lost 2 bases and the J gene lost 3 bases, with 9 bases spanning the gap. CDR1 SGDLS and CDR2 YYNGEE come from the germline V gene. The CDR3 loop spans 13 amino acids. This chain's CDR3 is CASSVGGLYEQYF. The CDR3 nucleotides are TGTGCCAGCAGCGTGGGGGGGCTCTACGAGCAGTACTTC. Combining the CDR3 with reference TRBV9 and TRBJ2-7 gives the whole variable domain DSGVTQTPKHLITATGQRVTLRCSPRSGDLSVYWYQQSLDQGLQFLIQYYNGEERAKGNILERFSAQQFPDLHSELNLSSLELGDSALYFCASSVGGLYEQYFGPGTRLTVT.

The V gene is TRBV12-3 or TRBV12-4, the J gene TRBJ1-4; the match to TRBD1 covers 7 bases. With V trimmed by 6 bases and J by 4 bases, 8 bases remained unmatched. CDR3 length: 15 residues. The CDR3 protein is CASRSNRGFNEKLFF. The CDR3 coding sequence is TGTGCCAGCAGATCGAACAGGGGTTTTAATGAAAAACTGTTTTTT.

The V gene is TRBV12-3 or TRBV12-4, the J gene TRBJ2-7; TRBD2 matches at 7 bases. The CDR3 totals 14 residues. V shed 8 bases, J shed 5 bases, and the junction held 12 bases outside the gene matches. CDR3 bases: TGTGCCAGCGCACTTCGGGGGGTTGACCACGAGCAGTACTTC. Its translation is CASALRGVDHEQYF.

The chain is built from TRBV25-1 and TRBJ2-3; D might be TRBD1 (5 bases). Trimming stripped 2 bases from V and 0 bases from J, with 12 bases between. There are 16 residues in the CDR3. CDR1 is MGHDK, CDR2 SYGVNS, per germline. CDR3 in amino acids: CASSEVRTTSTDTQYF. CDR3 sequence (DNA): TGTGCCAGCAGTGAAGTGAGGACAACTAGCACAGATACGCAGTATTTT.

The V gene is TRBV7-3, the J gene TRBJ2-6; D is undetermined. V was shortened by 5 bases and J by 1 base, with 18 bases between the two germline ends. The CDR3 consists of 18 residues. CDR1 and CDR2 (germline): SGHTA, FQGTGA. CDR3 region: CASSSPFVENSGANVLTF. The CDR3 nucleotides read TGTGCCAGCAGCAGCCCCTTCGTGGAGAATTCTGGGGCCAACGTCCTGACTTTC.

This clonotype came up many times. The chain has TRBV20-1 and TRBJ2-5; 7 bases align to TRBD1. Germline loops: CDR1 DFQATT, CDR2 SNEGSKA (reference sequence). The junction had 7 bases not matched to a gene; V was cut back by 4 bases and J by 2 bases. The CDR3 is 14 amino acids. The CDR3 DNA follows: TGCAGTGCTATTTCTGGGACAGAACAAGAGACCCAGTACTTC. Protein sequence: CSAISGTEQETQYF.

This clonotype was picked up a small number of times. The J gene is TRBJ2-3, the V gene TRBV4-1; 10 bases are a match to TRBD2. The J segment lost 8 bases and the V segment lost 2 bases, leaving 7 bases of the junction unmatched. CDR1 MGHRA and CDR2 YSYEKL come from the germline V gene. The CDR3 runs 15 residues. The CDR3 loop is CASSQQPGLAPTQYF. In nucleotides, the CDR3 is TGCGCCAGCAGCCAACAACCGGGACTAGCGCCTACGCAGTATTTT.

The chain has TRBV20-1 and TRBJ2-5; maybe TRBD2 (6 bases). The CDR3 covers 14 residues. Per germline, CDR1 DFQATT and CDR2 SNEGSKA (reference sequence). Trimming cost V 6 bases and J 4 bases, with 18 bases left between them. The CDR3 loop reads CSARRGALGETQYF. CDR3 nucleotide sequence: TGCAGTGCCCGGAGGGGCGCTTTAGGAGAGACCCAGTACTTC.

This chain links TRBV9 with TRBJ2-4; the D gene is possibly TRBD2 (6 bases). There are 15 residues in the CDR3. Per the germline V gene, CDR1 is SGDLS and CDR2 is YYNGEE. V gave up 4 bases and J gave up 8 bases, with 19 bases separating them. The CDR3 DNA is TGTGCCAGCAGCAACTCGAAACAGACTAGGGACATTCAGTACTTC. Amino acid sequence: CASSNSKQTRDIQYF.

This clonotype was seen only a few times. V is TRBV7-9 and J is TRBJ2-3, with D possibly being TRBD2 (6 bases). The CDR3 sequence is 18 residues long. The V and J ends lost 5 bases and 5 bases respectively, with 26 bases between them. The germline V gene encodes CDR1 SEHNR and CDR2 FQNEAQ (reference sequence). The CDR3 sequence is CASSPFGLSGFEGDTQYF. CDR3 bases: TGTGCCAGCAGCCCTTTCGGTCTCAGCGGGTTCGAGGGAGATACGCAGTATTTT.

This clonotype appeared a few times. The rearrangement joins TRBV5-6 to TRBJ2-1; 10 positions agree with TRBD2. After removal of 2 bases from V and 11 bases from J, the junction contained 13 bases not matched to a gene. This CDR3 has 16 residues. Germline CDR1 SGHDT, CDR2 YYEEEE. CDR3 nucleotide sequence: TGTGCCAGCAGCTTTTTTACTAGCGGGGTAGGCGATAAGCAGTTCTTC. Amino acid sequence: CASSFFTSGVGDKQFF.

The J gene is TRBJ2-7, the V gene TRBV29-1, with D maybe TRBD2 (5 bases). The ends were cut back, 4 bases at V and 7 bases at J, with 11 bases in the middle. Germline V gene data show CDR1 as SQVTM and CDR2 as ANQGSEA. The CDR3 has 11 amino acids. Here the CDR3 reads CSVVVGKEQYF. CDR3 in DNA: TGCAGCGTTGTGGTCGGGAAAGAGCAGTACTTC.

This clonotype occurred a few times. The chain employs TRBV28 and TRBJ2-7; D perhaps matches TRBD2 (5 bases). The CDR3 length is 14 residues. Germline assignment: CDR1 MDHEN and CDR2 SYDVKM. Trimming took 11 bases from V and 2 from J, leaving 19 bases between them. CDR3 in DNA: TGTGCCCTTCCCTGGTGGCGGAGGACCTACGAGCAGTACTTC. This sequence encodes CALPWWRRTYEQYF.

The chain recombines TRBV12-3 or TRBV12-4 with TRBJ2-1, with TRBD1 as a possible D gene (6 bases). The CDR3 contains 14 residues. The V end was cut by 3 bases, the J end by 6 bases, with 12 bases between. For the CDR3, the DNA is TGTGCCAGCAGTTTTGACAGGTCACTCAATGAGCAGTTCTTC. Its translation: CASSFDRSLNEQFF.

The chain links TRBV21-1 to TRBJ2-1; TRBD1, the table's D call, was not compared with the DNA. TRBV21-1 is a pseudogene. This CDR3 is built from 16 residues. In DNA form, the CDR3 reads TGTGCCAGCAGCAAAGTACCCCGGGACCCCTACAATGAGCAGTTCTTC. It yields the protein CASSKVPRDPYNEQFF.

The chain has TRBV6-5 and TRBJ1-1; maybe TRBD1 (6 bases). V lost 6 bases and J 2 bases, leaving 13 bases between the germline ends. Germline CDR1 reads MNHEY; CDR2 reads SVGAGI. This CDR3 has 14 amino acids. DNA for the CDR3: TGTGCCAGCAGAGTTCTCAGGGGTAACACTGAAGCTTTCTTT. Translation gives CASRVLRGNTEAFF.

V gene TRBV29-1 combines with J gene TRBJ2-5; no clear D gene. Germline CDR1 SQVTM, CDR2 ANQGSEA. V dropped 4 bases and J dropped 7 bases, with 7 bases sitting between them. CDR3 size: 10 residues. The CDR3 sequence: CSVGGGTQYF. The CDR3 nucleotides read TGCAGCGTTGGTGGTGGGACCCAGTACTTC. The full variable domain, in which reference TRBV29-1 and TRBJ2-5 provide the parts outside the CDR3, is SAVISQKPSRDICQRGTSLTIQCQVDSQVTMMFWYRQQPGQSLTLIATANQGSEATYESGFVIDKFPISRPNLTFSTLTVSNMSPEDSSIYLCSVGGGTQYFGPGTRLLVL.

The J gene is TRBJ2-6, the V gene TRBV28; TRBD1 matches 8 bases. This CDR3 has 16 amino acids. Per germline, CDR1 MDHEN and CDR2 SYDVKM. The V segment lost 4 bases and the J segment 4 bases; nucleotides outside the gene matches: 6. The CDR3 here is CASSSRTGTGANVLTF. As DNA, the CDR3 is TGTGCCAGCAGTTCCAGGACAGGGACCGGGGCCAACGTCCTGACTTTC. Variable domain in full (rest from reference TRBV28 and TRBJ2-6): DVKVTQSSRYLVKRTGEKVFLECVQDMDHENMFWYRQDPGLGLRLIYFSYDVKMKEKGDIPEGYSVSREKKERFSLILESASTNQTSMYLCASSSRTGTGANVLTFGAGSRLTVL.

This clonotype was found a few times. The V and J genes are TRBV7-8 and TRBJ2-7; TRBD2 is a possible D gene (6 bases). V was pared by 8 bases and J by 7 bases, with 12 bases between. Looked up from germline, CDR1 is SGHVS and CDR2 is FQNEAQ. The CDR3 consists of 11 residues. The CDR3 DNA follows: TGTGCCAGCCATGGCGGGGCAGAGCAGTACTTC. Encoded protein: CASHGGAEQYF. The full variable domain, completed using reference TRBV7-8 and TRBJ2-7, is GAGVSQSPRYKVAKRGQDVALRCDPISGHVSLFWYQQALGQGPEFLTYFQNEAQLDKSGLPSDRFFAERPEGSVSTLKIQRTQQEDSAVYLCASHGGAEQYFGPGTRLTVT.